This T cell receptor (beta chain) was recorded in a study of Graves' ophthalmopathy and Graves' hyperthyroidism. Scientists amplified the TCR beta CDR3 regions from RNA transcripts. The first round was an RT-PCR with HTBI primers, and the second round was a multiplex PCR. TCRdb ran MiXCR on the multiplex PCR reads and lists one entry per CDR3 protein. The repertoire consists of over 450,000 distinct CDR3 sequences, with approximately 15% occurring once and the leading ten covering over 7.5%. In germline, CDR1 is MGHDK, CDR2 SYGVNS. V shed 3 bases and J shed 1 base, with 12 bases lying between them. There are 15 residues in the CDR3. Regarding the study as a whole: With a specificity of around 72% and a sensitivity of more than 65%, the model predicted ophthalmopathy progression.

This clonotype was observed at least ten times. Its antigen is unidentified. This rearrangement joins TRBV25-1 to TRBJ2-5; D is perhaps TRBD1 or TRBD2 (5 bases each). Sample: blood. The sequence was collected from a woman aged 25 to 39 with Graves' ophthalmopathy. As DNA, the CDR3 is TGTGCCAGCAGTGAGCATGCCGGGACCCAAGAGACCCAGTACTTC. Residues: CASSEHAGTQETQYF. Full variable domain (missing parts from reference TRBV25-1 and TRBJ2-5): EADIYQTPRYLVIGTGKKITLECSQTMGHDKMYWYQQDPGMELHLIHYSYGVNSTEKGDLSSESTVSRIRTEHFPLTLESARPSHTSQYLCASSEHAGTQETQYFGPGTRLLVL.